This TCR beta chain emerged from a study of PD-L1 blockade in urothelial cancer. Overall study: Patients had undergone 0 to 3 prior chemotherapy regimens. T cells numbered a median of approximately 140,000 in the blood samples.

Profiled with immunoSEQ multiplex PCR; TCRdb holds only in-frame clones, not every one. This sample has around 87,000 clones, with over 80% found just once. Stated time point: peripheral blood 6 weeks after treatment start. The CDR3 consists of 15 residues. V lost 0 bases and J 4 bases, leaving 15 bases between the germline ends. The germline CDR1 and CDR2 sequences are GTSNPN and SVGIG (reference sequence). This receptor was obtained from a man aged 65 to 85 with urothelial cancer. The starting material was PBMCs, obtained around atezolizumab (anti-PD-L1) treatment. V and J are TRBV30 and TRBJ2-5; TRBD1 is a possible D gene (5 bases). For the CDR3, the DNA is TGTGCCTGGAGTGTACTGGGGCAGGGATCAGAGACCCAGTACTTC. Protein: CAWSVLGQGSETQYF.